The 30 T cell receptor beta chains below come from one sample, sequenced in a study of T cell changes during pregnancy in multiple sclerosis. Here immunoSEQ multiplex PCR was the method, and the copy in TCRdb shows in-frame clones only, minus some. Of roughly 58,000 clones listed, approximately 94% are singletons. Sequenced here: CD8+ T cells from peripheral blood mononuclear cells, sampled in the third trimester of pregnancy. These receptors were obtained from a female donor with multiple sclerosis, enrolled in a pregnancy study.

The rearrangement joins TRBV2 to TRBJ2-3; 9 positions match TRBD1. This CDR3 comprises 15 residues. Germline V CDR1 and CDR2: SNHLY, FYNNEI. With V trimmed by 2 bases and J by 5 bases, 5 bases remained unmatched. CDR3 nucleotide sequence: TGTGCCAGCAGTGAAAGTAACAGGGGGCTAGATACGCAGTATTTT. It translates to CASSESNRGLDTQYF.

The chain combines TRBV4-3 with TRBJ2-7; D uncertain. Trimming removed 1 base from V and 2 bases from J, with 12 bases in between. The CDR3 has 15 residues. Germline V lookup: CDR1 LGHNA, CDR2 YSLEER. CDR3 coding DNA: TGCGCCAGCAGCCAAGCGGGTAGTGGTCCCTACGAGCAGTACTTC. It specifies CASSQAGSGPYEQYF.

The rearrangement links TRBV6-1 to TRBJ2-7; 10 bases agree with TRBD1. This CDR3 has 16 residues. CDR1 MNHNS and CDR2 SASEGT come from the germline V gene. Unmatched junction bases numbered 11, after V lost 2 bases and J lost 7 bases. DNA of the CDR3: TGTGCCAGCAGTGAACTGGGGACAGGGGTGGATGGGGAGCAGTACTTC. Encoded protein: CASSELGTGVDGEQYF.

The chain is built from TRBV18 and TRBJ1-4; 9 bases line up with TRBD1. Germline V gene sequence: CDR1 KGHSH, CDR2 LQKENI. V lost 0 bases, J lost 7 bases, and 9 bases stayed unmatched. The CDR3 extends over 17 amino acids. The CDR3 loop reads CASSPPGQGIQGEKLFF. CDR3 nucleotide sequence: TGTGCCAGCTCACCACCGGGACAGGGAATTCAAGGTGAAAAACTGTTTTTT.

This chain joins TRBV5-1 and TRBJ2-7, with D perhaps matching TRBD2 (6 bases). V lost 0 bases to trimming and J lost 2 bases, with 15 bases between them. CDR1 and CDR2 (germline): SGHRS, YFSETQ. This CDR3 is 16 amino acids long. The CDR3 is CASSLGGTEITYEQYF. CDR3 nucleotides: TGCGCCAGCAGCTTGGGCGGGACCGAGATAACCTACGAGCAGTACTTC.

The chain has TRBV2 and TRBJ2-1; 9 positions agree with TRBD2. This CDR3 comprises 15 residues. The germline V gene encodes CDR1 SNHLY and CDR2 FYNNEI. With V trimmed by 4 bases and J by 7 bases, 8 bases remained unmatched. The CDR3 DNA reads as TGTGCCAGCAGTGTCGCGGGAGGGCCGAGAAATGAGCAGTTCTTC. As protein: CASSVAGGPRNEQFF.

The rearrangement links TRBV9 to TRBJ2-5; 11 bases are a match to TRBD1. Per germline, CDR1 SGDLS and CDR2 YYNGEE. This CDR3 contains 16 residues. Losses at the gene ends were 4 bases for V and 4 bases for J; bases not matched to a gene: 9. The CDR3, as DNA: TGTGCCAGCAGCTATGTACCGGGACAGGGGGGAGAGACCCAGTACTTC. It encodes CASSYVPGQGGETQYF.

This chain joins TRBV5-1 and TRBJ2-3, with 11 bases lining up with TRBD2. The CDR3 runs 15 residues. V shed 1 base, J shed 6 bases, and the junction held 4 bases outside the gene matches. CDR1 and CDR2 from the germline V gene are SGHRS and YFSETQ. The CDR3 loop reads CASSLPGLAVDTQYF. In DNA, the CDR3 is TGCGCCAGCAGCTTGCCGGGACTAGCGGTTGATACGCAGTATTTT.

The chain carries TRBV10-1 and TRBJ2-1; 9 bases are a match to TRBD2. V gave up 6 bases and J gave up 1 base; unmatched junction bases: 13. Per the germline V gene, CDR1 is WNHNN and CDR2 is SYGVQD (reference sequence). The CDR3 length is 18 residues. CDR3 amino acids: CASSPGSSGKGSYNEQFF. In DNA form, the CDR3 reads TGCGCCAGCAGCCCGGGGTCTAGCGGGAAAGGATCCTACAATGAGCAGTTCTTC.

This chain uses TRBV10-2 with TRBJ2-5; TRBD2 aligns across 12 bases. Germline V gives CDR1 WSHSY, CDR2 SAAADI. With V trimmed by 6 bases and J by 2 bases, 7 bases remained unmatched. The CDR3 is made up of 16 amino acids. CDR3 sequence: CASSERLAGEQETQYF. The CDR3 region has the DNA TGCGCCAGCAGCGAAAGACTAGCGGGAGAACAAGAGACCCAGTACTTC.

This sequence joins TRBV7-9 and TRBJ1-2; TRBD1 agrees at 8 bases. The CDR3 loop spans 14 amino acids. Germline trimming cut 0 bases from V and 6 bases from J; bases unmatched to any gene: 3. Germline V lookup: CDR1 SEHNR, CDR2 FQNEAQ (reference sequence). Written as DNA, the CDR3 is TGTGCCAGCAGCTTAGCGGACAGGGTCCATGGCTACACCTTC. This gives the protein CASSLADRVHGYTF.

The chain links TRBV6-6 to TRBJ2-1, with a weak D call TRBD2 (6 bases). The germline V and J ends were trimmed by 5 bases and 5 bases, with 10 bases remaining between them. Germline V gives CDR1 MNHNY, CDR2 SVGAGI (reference sequence). The CDR3 covers 13 residues. This CDR3 is CASSPGLHNEQFF. The CDR3 DNA sequence: TGTGCCAGCAGTCCGGGACTCCACAATGAGCAGTTCTTC.

This rearrangement joins TRBV5-4 to TRBJ2-7; a weak D match, TRBD2 (6 bases). Germline lookup yields CDR1 SGHNT and CDR2 YYREEE (reference sequence). Trimming pared 3 bases from V and 11 bases from J, leaving 18 bases between. CDR3 length: 13 residues. CDR3 sequence: CASSYGTGPREYF. In DNA form, the CDR3 reads TGTGCCAGCAGCTATGGGACTGGGCCCAGGGAGTACTTC.

The chain carries TRBV11-3 and TRBJ2-7, with D tentatively TRBD2 (5 bases). Germline CDR1 is SGHNT and CDR2 is YENEEA. V was cut by 7 bases and J by 5 bases, with 18 bases left in between. CDR3 length: 14 residues. DNA for the CDR3: TGTGCCAGCACTAAAACGGAGAAGGAGGACGAGCAGTACTTC. Translating gives CASTKTEKEDEQYF.

The chain combines TRBV6-4 with TRBJ2-1; a possible D gene is TRBD1 (5 bases). The V and J ends lost 2 bases and 9 bases respectively, with 14 bases between them. CDR3 length: 14 amino acids. CDR1 MRHNA and CDR2 SNTAGT come from the germline V gene. DNA for the CDR3: TGTGCCAGCAGTGACGGTGGGGCCACCGGTGAGCAGTTCTTC. It translates to CASSDGGATGEQFF.

The chain employs TRBV7-9 and TRBJ1-4, with 8 bases that match TRBD1. After removal of 5 bases from V and 4 bases from J, the junction contained 6 bases not matched to a gene. The CDR3 loop spans 15 amino acids. Germline V gene lookup returns CDR1 SEHNR and CDR2 FQNEAQ (reference sequence). The DNA for the CDR3 is TGTGCCAGCAGCCACCTGGGACAGGATAATGAAAAACTGTTTTTT. As protein: CASSHLGQDNEKLFF.

The rearrangement joins TRBV4-1 to TRBJ2-7; 11 bases match TRBD1. The trim removed 4 bases at V and 6 bases at J, leaving 2 bases unmatched. CDR1 and CDR2 (germline): MGHRA, YSYEKL. CDR3 length equals 13 residues. CDR3 sequence reads: CASSLGQGGEQYF. The CDR3 DNA sequence: TGCGCCAGCAGCCTGGGACAGGGGGGCGAGCAGTACTTC.

The CDR3 bases are TGTGCCAGTAGTATAGATTTCCTCTCCTCGAACACCGGGGAGCTGTTTTTT. It is translated as CASSIDFLSSNTGELFF. The chain employs TRBV19 and TRBJ2-2; D gene ambiguous. The CDR3 consists of 17 residues. V shed 0 bases and J shed 0 bases, with 11 bases lying between them. From germline, CDR1 is LNHDA and CDR2 SQIVND (reference sequence).

This chain connects TRBV28 to TRBJ1-5; D unresolved. V was shortened by 10 bases and J by 3 bases, with 7 bases between the two germline ends. The germline V gene has CDR1 MDHEN and CDR2 SYDVKM. The CDR3 has 11 residues. The DNA for the CDR3 is TGTGCCATCGGGTACAATCAGCCCCAGCATTTT. Translating gives CAIGYNQPQHF.

The chain recombines TRBV10-3 with TRBJ1-2; D perhaps matches TRBD1 (5 bases). Trimming cost V 4 bases and J 3 bases, with 12 bases left between them. This CDR3 comprises 14 residues. Germline V gives CDR1 ENHRY, CDR2 SYGVKD. CDR3 DNA: TGTGCCATCAGTGGTGGACCGGGGGACTATGGCTACACCTTC. Residues: CAISGGPGDYGYTF.

This chain joins TRBV28 and TRBJ2-1; a possible D gene is TRBD1 (5 bases). Germline-derived CDR1 and CDR2 are MDHEN and SYDVKM. The CDR3 has 15 amino acids. Trimming removed 6 bases at V and 0 bases at J, with 12 bases between. CDR3: CASRSGPSSYNEQFF. The CDR3 DNA is TGTGCCAGCAGATCAGGGCCCAGCTCCTACAATGAGCAGTTCTTC.

The chain is built from TRBV27 and TRBJ2-3; 7 bases are shared with TRBD1. From germline, CDR1 is MNHEY and CDR2 SMNVEV (reference sequence). V shed 7 bases and J 2 bases; nucleotides not matched to a gene: 12. The CDR3 covers 16 residues. This chain's CDR3 is CASTNPTGQYTDTQYF. The DNA for the CDR3 is TGTGCCAGCACAAATCCAACGGGACAGTACACAGATACGCAGTATTTT.

This chain connects TRBV13 to TRBJ2-3, with a tentative D call TRBD2 (6 bases). V dropped 5 bases and J dropped 5 bases, with 20 bases sitting between them. Germline V gene data show CDR1 as PRHDT and CDR2 as FYEKMQ (reference sequence). CDR3 length: 16 amino acids. CDR3: CASSPSSSGSQDTQYF. The CDR3 nucleotides read TGTGCCAGCAGCCCCTCGAGTAGCGGTTCTCAAGATACGCAGTATTTT.

The rearrangement joins TRBV5-4 to TRBJ2-3; 8 bases are shared with TRBD1. The CDR3 has 15 amino acids. The trim removed 7 bases at V and 0 bases at J, leaving 7 bases unmatched. Germline assignment: CDR1 SGHNT and CDR2 YYREEE (reference sequence). CDR3 nucleotide sequence: TGTGCCAGCCGCAGGGGGCGGAGTAGCACAGATACGCAGTATTTT. This codes for CASRRGRSSTDTQYF.

CDR3 sequence (DNA): TGTGCCAGTAGTGCCGTAGCGGGAGGCTACAATGAGCAGTTCTTC. Its protein is CASSAVAGGYNEQFF. The chain employs TRBV19 and TRBJ2-1; TRBD2 agrees at 10 bases. The CDR3 has 15 amino acids. The germline CDR1 and CDR2 sequences are LNHDA and SQIVND (reference sequence). V dropped 5 bases and J dropped 3; count of bases not matched to a gene: 4.

J is TRBJ2-3 and V is TRBV15; TRBD1 is a possible D gene (5 bases). The V and J ends lost 4 bases and 2 bases respectively, with 13 bases between them. The CDR3 runs to 15 residues. CDR1 LNHNV and CDR2 YYDKDF come from the germline V gene (reference sequence). The CDR3: CATSIPKGVTDTQYF. As DNA, the CDR3 is TGTGCCACCAGCATACCGAAAGGGGTCACAGATACGCAGTATTTT. The full variable domain, with the rest looked up from reference TRBV15 and TRBJ2-3, is DAMVIQNPRYQVTQFGKPVTLSCSQTLNHNVMYWYQQKSSQAPKLLFHYYDKDFNNEADTPDNFQSRRPNTSFCFLDIRSPGLGDTAMYLCATSIPKGVTDTQYFGPGTRLTVL.

The chain has TRBV6-5 and TRBJ2-7, with D maybe TRBD1 (6 bases). CDR1 and CDR2 (germline): MNHEY, SVGAGI. The V end lost 8 bases, the J end lost 6 bases, and 14 bases lay between the germline ends. CDR3 length: 12 residues. The CDR3 coding sequence is TGTGCCAGCGAGGGGGAAACAGCCGAGCAGTACTTC. Translating it yields CASEGETAEQYF.

The chain is built from TRBV7-9 and TRBJ2-5, with D possibly TRBD2 on 5 matching bases. CDR1 SEHNR and CDR2 FQNEAQ come from the germline V gene (reference sequence). The length of the CDR3 is 15 residues. Trimming stripped 2 bases from V and 1 base from J, with 11 bases between. The DNA of the CDR3 is TGTGCCAGCAGCTTAACCGAGGGTCCCCAAGAGACCCAGTACTTC. It encodes CASSLTEGPQETQYF.

This rearrangement joins TRBV27 to TRBJ2-7, with a tentative D call TRBD1 (5 bases). Germline assignment: CDR1 MNHEY and CDR2 SMNVEV (reference sequence). V lost 2 bases and J 5 bases, leaving 7 bases between the germline ends. The CDR3 sequence is 12 residues long. CDR3 nucleotide sequence: TGTGCCAGCAGTTTAAGGGGCCACGAGCAGTACTTC. It is translated as CASSLRGHEQYF.

V is TRBV15 and J is TRBJ1-1; TRBD1 matches 7 bases. Looked up from germline, CDR1 is LNHNV and CDR2 is YYDKDF (reference sequence). V lost 2 bases to trimming and J lost 7 bases; unmatched junction nucleotides: 7. This CDR3 is 14 amino acids long. CDR3 region: CATSRWGTVGEAFF. The CDR3 DNA is TGTGCCACCAGCAGATGGGGGACAGTCGGTGAAGCTTTCTTT. Drawing the rest from reference TRBV15 and TRBJ1-1, the complete variable domain is DAMVIQNPRYQVTQFGKPVTLSCSQTLNHNVMYWYQQKSSQAPKLLFHYYDKDFNNEADTPDNFQSRRPNTSFCFLDIRSPGLGDTAMYLCATSRWGTVGEAFFGQGTRLTVV.